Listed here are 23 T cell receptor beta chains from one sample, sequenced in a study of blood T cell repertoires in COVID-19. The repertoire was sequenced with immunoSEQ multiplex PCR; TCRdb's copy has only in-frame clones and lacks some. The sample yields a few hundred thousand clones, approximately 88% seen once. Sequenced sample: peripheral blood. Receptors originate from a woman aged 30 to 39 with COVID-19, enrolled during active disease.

CDR3 amino acids: CASRRATGIPEAFF. CDR3 in DNA: TGTGCCAGCAGGAGGGCGACAGGGATCCCTGAAGCTTTCTTT. This chain joins TRBV6-4 and TRBJ1-1, with TRBD1 matching 7 bases. V shed 6 bases, J shed 6 bases, and the junction held 10 bases outside the gene matches. The CDR3 is 14 residues long. Germline lookup yields CDR1 MRHNA and CDR2 SNTAGT.

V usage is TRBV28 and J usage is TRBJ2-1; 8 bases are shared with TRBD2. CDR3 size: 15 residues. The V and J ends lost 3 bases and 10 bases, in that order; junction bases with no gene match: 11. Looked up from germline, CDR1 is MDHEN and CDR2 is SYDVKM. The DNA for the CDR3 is TGTGCCAGCAGTTTCACCGGGACTAGTGATTGGGAGCAGTTCTTC. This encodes CASSFTGTSDWEQFF. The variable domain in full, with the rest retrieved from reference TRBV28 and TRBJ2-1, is DVKVTQSSRYLVKRTGEKVFLECVQDMDHENMFWYRQDPGLGLRLIYFSYDVKMKEKGDIPEGYSVSREKKERFSLILESASTNQTSMYLCASSFTGTSDWEQFFGPGTRLTVL.

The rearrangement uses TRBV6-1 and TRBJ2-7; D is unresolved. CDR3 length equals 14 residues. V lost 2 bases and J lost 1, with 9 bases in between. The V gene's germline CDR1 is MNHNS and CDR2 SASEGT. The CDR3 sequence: CASSEWAVSYEQYF. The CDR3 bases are TGTGCCAGCAGTGAATGGGCAGTTTCCTACGAGCAGTACTTC.

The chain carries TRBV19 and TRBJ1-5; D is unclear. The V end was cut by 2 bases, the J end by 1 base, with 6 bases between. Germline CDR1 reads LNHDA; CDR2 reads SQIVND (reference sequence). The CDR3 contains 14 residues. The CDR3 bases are TGTGCCAGTAGTATACGACTGAGCAATCAGCCCCAGCATTTT. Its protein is CASSIRLSNQPQHF.

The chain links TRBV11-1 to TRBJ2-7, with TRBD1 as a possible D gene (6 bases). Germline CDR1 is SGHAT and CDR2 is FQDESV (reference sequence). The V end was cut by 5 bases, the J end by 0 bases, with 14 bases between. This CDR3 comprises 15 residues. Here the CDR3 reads CASSPRLGGSYEQYF. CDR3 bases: TGTGCCAGCAGCCCGAGGCTAGGGGGCTCCTACGAGCAGTACTTC.

Here the CDR3 DNA reads TGCGCCACCAAACTGATTAGCGGCCCCTACAATGAGCAGTTCTTC. As protein: CATKLISGPYNEQFF. This chain joins TRBV10-2 and TRBJ2-1, with a weak D call TRBD2 (6 bases). Germline V gene sequence: CDR1 WSHSY, CDR2 SAAADI. V lost 10 bases and J lost 2, with 18 bases in between. The CDR3 contains 15 residues.

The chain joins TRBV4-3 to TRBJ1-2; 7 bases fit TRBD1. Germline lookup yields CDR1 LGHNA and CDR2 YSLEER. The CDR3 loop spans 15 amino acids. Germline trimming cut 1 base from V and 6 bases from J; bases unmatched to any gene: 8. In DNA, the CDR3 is TGCGCCAGCAGCCAAGGGGGACAGTCAGGGGATGGCTACACCTTC. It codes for CASSQGGQSGDGYTF.

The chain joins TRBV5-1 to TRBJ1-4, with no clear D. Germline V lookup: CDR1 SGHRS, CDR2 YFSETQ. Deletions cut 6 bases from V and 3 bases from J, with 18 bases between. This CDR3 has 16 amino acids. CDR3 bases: TGCGCCAGCACCCCTTCTCAGATCGGGTCTAATGAAAAACTGTTTTTT. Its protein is CASTPSQIGSNEKLFF. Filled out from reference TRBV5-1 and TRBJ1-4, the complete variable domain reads KAGVTQTPRYLIKTRGQQVTLSCSPISGHRSVSWYQQTPGQGLQFLFEYFSETQRNKGNFPGRFSGRQFSNSRSEMNVSTLELGDSALYLCASTPSQIGSNEKLFFGSGTQLSVL.

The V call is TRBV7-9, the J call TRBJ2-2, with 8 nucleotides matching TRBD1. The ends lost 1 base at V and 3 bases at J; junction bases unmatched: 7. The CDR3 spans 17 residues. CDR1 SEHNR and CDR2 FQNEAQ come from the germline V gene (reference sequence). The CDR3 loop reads CASSLGSGGADTGELFF. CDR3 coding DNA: TGTGCCAGCAGCTTAGGATCAGGGGGCGCCGACACCGGGGAGCTGTTTTTT.

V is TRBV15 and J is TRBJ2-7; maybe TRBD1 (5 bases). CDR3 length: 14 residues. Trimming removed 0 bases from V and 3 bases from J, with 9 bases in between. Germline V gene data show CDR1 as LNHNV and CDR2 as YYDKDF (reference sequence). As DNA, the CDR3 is TGTGCCACCAGCAGAGATATAGGGGACTACGAGCAGTACTTC. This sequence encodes CATSRDIGDYEQYF.

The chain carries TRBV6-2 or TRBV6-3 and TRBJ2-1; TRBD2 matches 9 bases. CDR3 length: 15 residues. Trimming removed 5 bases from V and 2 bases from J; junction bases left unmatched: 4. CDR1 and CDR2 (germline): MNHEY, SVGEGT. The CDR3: CASSKTSGPYNEQFF. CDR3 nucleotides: TGTGCCAGCAGTAAGACTAGCGGTCCCTACAATGAGCAGTTCTTC.

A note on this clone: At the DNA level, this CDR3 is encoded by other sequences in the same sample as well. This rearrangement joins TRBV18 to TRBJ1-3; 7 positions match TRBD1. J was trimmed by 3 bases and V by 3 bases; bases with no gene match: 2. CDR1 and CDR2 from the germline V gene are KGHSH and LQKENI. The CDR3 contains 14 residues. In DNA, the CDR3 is TGTGCCAGCTCACCGACAGGGTATGGAAACACCATATATTTT. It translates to CASSPTGYGNTIYF.

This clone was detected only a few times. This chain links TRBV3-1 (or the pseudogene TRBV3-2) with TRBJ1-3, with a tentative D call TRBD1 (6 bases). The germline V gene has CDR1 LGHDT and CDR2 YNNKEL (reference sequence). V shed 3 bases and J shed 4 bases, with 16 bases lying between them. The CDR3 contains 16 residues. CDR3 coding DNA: TGTGCCAGCAGCCAGGGACGGGGGGCGCAGGGAAACACCATATATTTT. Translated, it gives CASSQGRGAQGNTIYF.

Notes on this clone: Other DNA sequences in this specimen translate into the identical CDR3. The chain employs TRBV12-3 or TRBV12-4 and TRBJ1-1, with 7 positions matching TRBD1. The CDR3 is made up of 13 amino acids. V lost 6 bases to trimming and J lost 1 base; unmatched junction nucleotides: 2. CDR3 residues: CASRDRENTEAFF. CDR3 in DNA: TGTGCCAGCAGAGACAGGGAGAACACTGAAGCTTTCTTT.

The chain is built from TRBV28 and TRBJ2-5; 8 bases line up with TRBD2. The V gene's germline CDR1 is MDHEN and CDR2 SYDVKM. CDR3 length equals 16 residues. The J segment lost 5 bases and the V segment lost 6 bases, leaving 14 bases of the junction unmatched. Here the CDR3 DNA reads TGTGCCAGCAGCCCCGGGGGGGCCACGACGATGGAGACCCAGTACTTC. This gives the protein CASSPGGATTMETQYF.

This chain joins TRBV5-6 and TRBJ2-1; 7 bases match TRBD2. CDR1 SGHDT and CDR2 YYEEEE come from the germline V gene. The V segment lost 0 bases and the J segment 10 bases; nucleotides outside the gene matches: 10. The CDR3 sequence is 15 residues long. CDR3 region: CASSLATRESREQFF. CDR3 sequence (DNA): TGTGCCAGCAGCTTGGCTACGCGGGAGAGTCGGGAGCAGTTCTTC.

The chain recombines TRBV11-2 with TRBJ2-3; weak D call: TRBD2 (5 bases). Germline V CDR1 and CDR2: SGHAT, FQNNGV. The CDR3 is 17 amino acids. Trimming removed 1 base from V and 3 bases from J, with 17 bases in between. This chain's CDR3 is CASSLGVRELGTDTQYF. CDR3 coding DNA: TGTGCCAGCAGCTTAGGCGTTAGGGAGTTAGGGACAGATACGCAGTATTTT.

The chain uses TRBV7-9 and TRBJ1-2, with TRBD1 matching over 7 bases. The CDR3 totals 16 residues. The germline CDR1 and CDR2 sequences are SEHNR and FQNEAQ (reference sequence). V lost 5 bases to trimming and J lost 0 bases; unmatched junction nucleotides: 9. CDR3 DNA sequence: TGTGCCAGCAGCAACCGGGACAGCCGAGCTAACTATGGCTACACCTTC. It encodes CASSNRDSRANYGYTF.

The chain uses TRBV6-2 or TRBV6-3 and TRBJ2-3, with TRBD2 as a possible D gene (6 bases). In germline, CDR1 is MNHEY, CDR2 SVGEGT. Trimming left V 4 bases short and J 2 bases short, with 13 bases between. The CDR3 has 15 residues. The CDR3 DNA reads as TGTGCCAGCAGTTTAGAGGCGGGAAACACAGATACGCAGTATTTT. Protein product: CASSLEAGNTDTQYF.

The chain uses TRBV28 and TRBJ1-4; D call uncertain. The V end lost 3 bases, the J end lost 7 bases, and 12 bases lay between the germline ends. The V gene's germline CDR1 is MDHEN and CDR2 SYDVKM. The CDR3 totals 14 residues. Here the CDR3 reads CASSLEPGGEKLFF. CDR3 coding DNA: TGTGCCAGCAGTTTGGAGCCGGGAGGTGAAAAACTGTTTTTT.

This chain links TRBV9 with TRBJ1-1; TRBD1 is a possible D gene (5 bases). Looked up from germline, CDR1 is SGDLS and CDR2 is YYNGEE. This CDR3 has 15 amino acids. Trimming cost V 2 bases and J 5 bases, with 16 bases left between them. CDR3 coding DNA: TGTGCCAGCAGCGTCGGGGGGACGGCTTTTACTGAAGCTTTCTTT. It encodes CASSVGGTAFTEAFF.

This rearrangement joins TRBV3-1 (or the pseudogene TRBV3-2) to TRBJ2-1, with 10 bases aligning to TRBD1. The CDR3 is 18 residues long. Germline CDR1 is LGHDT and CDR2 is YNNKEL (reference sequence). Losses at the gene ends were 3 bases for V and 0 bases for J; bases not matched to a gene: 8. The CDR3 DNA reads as TGTGCCAGCAGCCACAAGGCTGGACAGGGGGTCTCCTACAATGAGCAGTTCTTC. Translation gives CASSHKAGQGVSYNEQFF.

The CDR3 nucleotides read TGTGCCAGCAGCTTTGGACAGGGCTACGAGCAGTACGTC. Protein product: CASSFGQGYEQYV. This rearrangement joins TRBV11-2 to TRBJ2-7; 8 nucleotides agree with TRBD1. The CDR3 extends over 13 amino acids. V was clipped by 3 bases and J by 3 bases; unmatched bases: 1. Germline loops: CDR1 SGHAT, CDR2 FQNNGV.